This T cell receptor beta chain was profiled in a study of T cells in Graves' hyperthyroidism and ophthalmopathy. Study observations and caveats: In simple terms, a model built on 13 V-J features told ophthalmopathy apart from stable hyperthyroidism. Ophthalmopathy got predicted by the model a median 6.5 months before its onset.

The CDR3 runs to 16 residues. With V trimmed by 6 bases and J by 7 bases, 12 bases remained unmatched. Germline V gene lookup returns CDR1 SSHAT and CDR2 FNYEAQ (reference sequence). Of note for this clonotype: Its target is not known.

Clinical symptoms, serum thyroxine and TRAb, thyroid ultrasound and orbital computed tomography were used for the diagnoses. The TCR beta CDR3 regions underwent amplification using RNA transcripts as the source. The HTBI primer set was used in a first-round RT-PCR of the TCR CDR3. MiXCR, run by TCRdb on the multiplex PCR reads, gives a single entry per CDR3 protein. Of around 560,000 distinct CDR3 sequences in the sample, 16% were seen once. The chain carries TRBV7-7 and TRBJ2-2; 9 bases agree with TRBD2. The sample taken for sequencing was blood. The receptor comes from a woman younger than 35 with Graves' hyperthyroidism. CDR3 residues: CASSSVIAGEIGELFF. The CDR3 DNA follows: TGTGCCAGCAGTAGCGTCATAGCGGGAGAAATCGGGGAGCTGTTTTTT.